The present T cell receptor beta chain was sequenced within a study of T cell responses to AZD1222 COVID-19 vaccine. General study points: Donors, mostly white British, included more females; clonal diversity was possibly underestimated.

CDR1 is SGHRS, CDR2 YFSETQ, per germline. The CDR3 runs to 13 residues. V was shortened by 4 bases and J by 3 bases, with 9 bases between the two germline ends. Sequenced by immunoSEQ multiplex PCR; TCRdb stores in-frame clones only, minus some. The data hold under 100,000 clones, with over 70% observed a single time. Points on this clone: Its specificity is not known.

This sample comprised peripheral blood, obtained on day 0 of AZD1222 vaccination. This TCR came from an adult in good health. V usage is TRBV5-1 and J usage is TRBJ2-3; D may be TRBD2 (5 bases). CDR3 protein: CASSPLATDTQYF. The DNA for the CDR3 is TGCGCCAGCAGCCCCCTAGCTACAGATACGCAGTATTTT.